The 30 T cell receptor beta chains listed next were all sequenced from one sample in a study of T cells in lung cancer brain metastases. The data were produced by immunoSEQ multiplex PCR, yet TCRdb's version contains in-frame clones alone and is incomplete. The data show about 670 clones, 85% to 95% seen once. The sample was tumor tissue from a brain metastasis. These receptors were taken from a man aged 60 to 75 with non-small cell lung cancer that had spread to the brain.

The rearrangement uses TRBV7-3 and TRBJ1-6, with TRBD1 matching over 12 bases. Germline assignment: CDR1 SGHTA and CDR2 FQGTGA. The CDR3 is made up of 15 amino acids. J was trimmed by 9 bases and V by 2 bases; bases with no gene match: 2. This CDR3 is CASSLQGQGASPLHF. CDR3 bases: TGTGCCAGCAGCTTACAGGGACAGGGGGCTTCACCCCTCCACTTT.

The genes are TRBV4-1 and TRBJ2-6, with no clear D. V lost 5 bases and J lost 0, with 8 bases in between. From germline, CDR1 is MGHRA and CDR2 YSYEKL. The CDR3 runs to 15 residues. CDR3 region: CASSSIISGANVLTF. The CDR3 DNA reads as TGCGCCAGCAGCTCGATAATCTCTGGGGCCAACGTCCTGACTTTC.

This clone has only a few counts. The rearrangement joins TRBV4-2 to TRBJ1-1; no clear D. The CDR3 extends over 17 amino acids. Trimming left V 2 bases short and J 0 bases short, with 16 bases between. Germline V CDR1 and CDR2: LGHNA, YNFKEQ. The CDR3 DNA sequence: TGTGCCAGCAGCCAACCGACGACGGAACTCATGAACACTGAAGCTTTCTTT. It codes for CASSQPTTELMNTEAFF.

This chain joins TRBV7-8 and TRBJ2-3, with 16 bases that match TRBD2. Germline V gene lookup returns CDR1 SGHVS and CDR2 FQNEAQ. The CDR3 consists of 16 residues. Trimming at V came to 4 bases and at J to 5 bases, leaving 3 bases not matched to a gene. Here the CDR3 reads CASSSGLAGGRDTQYF. The CDR3 DNA follows: TGTGCCAGCAGCTCGGGACTAGCGGGAGGGCGAGATACGCAGTATTTT.

J is TRBJ2-1 and V is TRBV9, with TRBD2 identical over 9 bases. The CDR3 extends over 16 amino acids. Losses at the gene ends were 6 bases for V and 1 base for J; bases not matched to a gene: 8. CDR1 and CDR2 from the germline V gene are SGDLS and YYNGEE. The CDR3 loop is CASTVEAGGSYNEQFF. The CDR3 nucleotides read TGTGCCAGCACCGTGGAGGCGGGAGGGTCCTACAATGAGCAGTTCTTC.

The V and J genes are TRBV27 and TRBJ2-1, with 10 bases that match TRBD1. After removal of 3 bases from V and 7 bases from J, the junction contained 9 bases not matched to a gene. The CDR3 runs 16 residues. The germline gives CDR1 MNHEY, CDR2 SMNVEV (reference sequence). The CDR3 DNA follows: TGTGCCAGCAGTTTCTCCTGGGACAGGGGAAGGAATGAGCAGTTCTTC. Residues: CASSFSWDRGRNEQFF.

In DNA form, the CDR3 reads TGTGCCTGGAGTGCCTCCCCCGGGACAGGACTCGGCGAGCAGTACTTC. Translation: CAWSASPGTGLGEQYF. The chain combines TRBV30 with TRBJ2-7; 8 bases align to TRBD1. Germline CDR1 is GTSNPN and CDR2 is SVGIG (reference sequence). CDR3 length: 16 residues. Trimming at V came to 1 base and at J to 6 bases, leaving 14 bases not matched to a gene.

The rearrangement links TRBV28 to TRBJ2-1, with D tentatively TRBD1 (6 bases). This CDR3 has 16 amino acids. The V end lost 1 base, the J end lost 3 bases, and 13 bases lay between the germline ends. The germline V gene encodes CDR1 MDHEN and CDR2 SYDVKM. The CDR3 is CASSLFQGRIYNEQFF. The CDR3 DNA follows: TGTGCCAGCAGTTTATTCCAGGGGCGAATCTACAATGAGCAGTTCTTC. Drawing the rest from reference TRBV28 and TRBJ2-1, the complete variable domain is DVKVTQSSRYLVKRTGEKVFLECVQDMDHENMFWYRQDPGLGLRLIYFSYDVKMKEKGDIPEGYSVSREKKERFSLILESASTNQTSMYLCASSLFQGRIYNEQFFGPGTRLTVL.

Only one count was recorded for this clone. The chain is built from TRBV7-2 and TRBJ1-2; 7 bases align to TRBD1. The V and J ends lost 7 bases and 1 base, in that order; junction bases with no gene match: 9. Germline CDR1 is SGHTA and CDR2 is FQGNSA. The CDR3 runs 15 residues. This CDR3 reads CASTTRQGFNYGYTF. The DNA for the CDR3 is TGTGCCAGCACCACCCGACAGGGATTTAACTATGGCTACACCTTC.

This clone was found a few times. The chain carries TRBV6-5 and TRBJ1-2, with TRBD1 as a possible D gene (5 bases). Germline V CDR1 and CDR2: MNHEY, SVGAGI. This CDR3 is built from 12 residues. The germline V and J ends were trimmed by 2 bases and 4 bases, with 5 bases remaining between them. CDR3 DNA: TGTGCCAGCAGTTACGGGACCTATGGCTACACCTTC. It codes for CASSYGTYGYTF.

The chain carries TRBV19 and TRBJ2-1; 13 bases agree with TRBD2. Germline lookup yields CDR1 LNHDA and CDR2 SQIVND (reference sequence). The V and J ends lost 3 bases and 7 bases, in that order; junction bases with no gene match: 3. The CDR3 extends over 15 amino acids. The CDR3 DNA reads as TGTGCCAGTAGTATGCCGGGACTAGCGGGGAATGAGCAGTTCTTC. It codes for CASSMPGLAGNEQFF.

J is TRBJ2-2 and V is TRBV7-3; TRBD1 agrees at 10 bases. Trimming at V came to 5 bases and at J to 5 bases, leaving 8 bases not matched to a gene. CDR1 and CDR2 from the germline V gene are SGHTA and FQGTGA. This CDR3 is built from 16 residues. CDR3 sequence (DNA): TGTGCCAGCAGCGCCGGGGGACAGGGGTCGACCGGGGAGCTGTTTTTT. Its translation: CASSAGGQGSTGELFF.

This chain uses TRBV18 with TRBJ1-6, with D uncertain. V gave up 2 bases and J gave up 10 bases, with 12 bases separating them. The CDR3 is 14 residues long. Germline V gene sequence: CDR1 KGHSH, CDR2 LQKENI. This CDR3 is CASSPGVQGSPLHF. CDR3 nucleotides: TGTGCCAGCTCACCAGGTGTCCAAGGATCACCCCTCCACTTT.

This sequence joins TRBV5-1 and TRBJ1-2; 9 bases are shared with TRBD1. The J segment lost 4 bases and the V segment lost 0 bases, leaving 10 bases of the junction unmatched. The CDR3 sequence is 17 residues long. Germline assignment: CDR1 SGHRS and CDR2 YFSETQ. In DNA, the CDR3 is TGCGCCAGCAGCTTGGCACAGGGGGCTAAAGTCGTCTATGGCTACACCTTC. Translation gives CASSLAQGAKVVYGYTF.

The CDR3 is CASSLPPGYTF. Here the CDR3 DNA reads TGTGCCAGCAGTCTCCCCCCCGGCTACACCTTC. This chain joins TRBV27 and TRBJ1-2; D not certain. Trimming cost V 5 bases and J 8 bases, with 9 bases left between them. The CDR3 totals 11 residues. Germline CDR1 MNHEY, CDR2 SMNVEV (reference sequence).

The rearrangement joins TRBV19 to TRBJ1-5; D ambiguous. CDR1 LNHDA and CDR2 SQIVND come from the germline V gene (reference sequence). V lost 3 bases, J lost 1 base, and 16 bases lay in between. There are 17 residues in the CDR3. The CDR3 DNA reads as TGTGCCAGTAGTATGGGTCAGATTATAGGGAGCAATCAGCCCCAGCATTTT. Protein product: CASSMGQIIGSNQPQHF.

The rearrangement links TRBV4-3 to TRBJ2-2; D is unresolved. V gave up 2 bases and J gave up 1 base, with 8 bases separating them. Germline CDR1 and CDR2: LGHNA and YSLEER. This CDR3 is built from 15 residues. The CDR3: CASSQKPGNTGELFF. CDR3 sequence (DNA): TGCGCCAGCAGCCAAAAACCAGGGAACACCGGGGAGCTGTTTTTT.

This chain uses TRBV19 with TRBJ2-2; the D gene could be TRBD1 or TRBD2 (5 bases each). There are 15 residues in the CDR3. V gave up 5 bases and J gave up 1 base, with 11 bases separating them. Looked up from germline, CDR1 is LNHDA and CDR2 is SQIVND (reference sequence). DNA of the CDR3: TGTGCCAGTAGTCCCGGGACCCAGAACACCGGGGAGCTGTTTTTT. Encoded protein: CASSPGTQNTGELFF.

V is TRBV29-1 and J is TRBJ1-5; 9 positions match TRBD1. Germline-derived CDR1 and CDR2 are SQVTM and ANQGSEA. The CDR3 loop spans 13 amino acids. V lost 7 bases, J lost 3 bases, and 4 bases stayed unmatched. The chain's CDR3 is CSAGQGPNQPQHF. CDR3 nucleotides: TGCAGCGCCGGACAGGGGCCCAATCAGCCCCAGCATTTT.

The gene calls are TRBV7-2 and TRBJ2-7; D not certain. This CDR3 has 14 amino acids. The ends were cut back, 3 bases at V and 3 bases at J, with 12 bases in the middle. Germline lookup yields CDR1 SGHTA and CDR2 FQGNSA. The CDR3 loop reads CASSFNVGNYEQYF. The CDR3, as DNA: TGTGCCAGCAGCTTTAACGTAGGGAACTACGAGCAGTACTTC. Full variable domain (remainder filled in from reference TRBV7-2 and TRBJ2-7): GAGVSQSPSNKVTEKGKDVELRCDPISGHTALYWYRQSLGQGLEFLIYFQGNSAPDKSGLPSDRFSAERTGGSVSTLTIQRTQQEDSAVYLCASSFNVGNYEQYFGPGTRLTVT.

V is TRBV13 and J is TRBJ2-3, with TRBD1 as a possible D gene (6 bases). V lost 5 bases, J lost 0 bases, and 12 bases lay in between. The germline V gene has CDR1 PRHDT and CDR2 FYEKMQ (reference sequence). The CDR3 has 15 residues. The CDR3 nucleotides read TGTGCCAGCAGCCGGGACATATCTAGCACAGATACGCAGTATTTT. Translated, it gives CASSRDISSTDTQYF.

The chain recombines TRBV25-1 with TRBJ2-7; D possibly uses TRBD1 or TRBD2 (6 bases each). Trimming took 1 base from V and 4 from J, leaving 14 bases between them. The CDR3 is made up of 15 amino acids. Germline-derived CDR1 and CDR2 are MGHDK and SYGVNS. In DNA, the CDR3 is TGTGCCAGCAGTGAATTGGGGGGCGGTTTGTACGAGCAGTACTTC. Amino acid sequence: CASSELGGGLYEQYF.

V is TRBV9 and J is TRBJ2-3; D is unclear. Germline CDR1 and CDR2: SGDLS and YYNGEE. This CDR3 contains 13 residues. Deletions cut 6 bases from V and 2 bases from J, with 10 bases between. CDR3 residues: CASTDGYTDTQYF. The CDR3 DNA is TGTGCCAGCACCGACGGATACACAGATACGCAGTATTTT.

The rearrangement uses TRBV29-1 and TRBJ1-2, with D perhaps TRBD1 (5 bases). V was cut by 6 bases and J by 7 bases, with 12 bases left in between. This CDR3 region has 11 residues. Per the germline V gene, CDR1 is SQVTM and CDR2 is ANQGSEA. The CDR3 loop reads CSVAGMRGYTF. CDR3 coding DNA: TGCAGCGTAGCAGGGATGCGTGGCTACACCTTC.

CDR3 protein: CAGERAYEQYF. The CDR3 bases are TGTGCCGGGGAAAGGGCCTACGAGCAGTACTTC. The chain combines TRBV19 with TRBJ2-7; no reliable D call. This CDR3 has 11 amino acids. V shed 11 bases and J shed 2 bases, with 10 bases lying between them. Germline CDR1 reads LNHDA; CDR2 reads SQIVND (reference sequence).

The genes are TRBV29-1 and TRBJ2-7, with D uncertain. This CDR3 is built from 14 residues. Germline CDR1 SQVTM, CDR2 ANQGSEA. Trimming took off 0 bases at V and 7 bases at J, with 16 bases between the two ends. The CDR3 sequence is CSVEEGPLVGEQYF. In DNA form, the CDR3 reads TGCAGCGTTGAAGAGGGCCCACTCGTGGGGGAGCAGTACTTC.

V usage is TRBV5-8 and J usage is TRBJ1-2; 12 bases map to TRBD1. The V gene end was trimmed by 1 base and the J gene end by 0 bases; junction bases not matched to a gene: 10. This CDR3 region has 19 residues. Per the germline V gene, CDR1 is SGHTS and CDR2 is YDEGEE. The CDR3 DNA is TGTGCCAGCAGCTTGAGTTTGGGACAGGGGGCTTTATCTAACTATGGCTACACCTTC. It codes for CASSLSLGQGALSNYGYTF.

V and J are TRBV7-2 and TRBJ1-3; tentative D call: TRBD1 (5 bases). Trimming cost V 4 bases and J 0 bases, with 7 bases left between them. Germline lookup yields CDR1 SGHTA and CDR2 FQGNSA. This CDR3 spans 14 amino acids. The CDR3 coding sequence is TGTGCCAGCAGCTCAGGGCCCTCTGGAAACACCATATATTTT. Protein: CASSSGPSGNTIYF.

This sequence joins TRBV30 and TRBJ2-2; D is unclear. There are 14 residues in the CDR3. V was pared by 4 bases and J by 0 bases, with 9 bases between. In germline, CDR1 is GTSNPN, CDR2 SVGIG (reference sequence). The CDR3 DNA sequence: TGTGCCTGGACAACCAGCTCGAACACCGGGGAGCTGTTTTTT. Its protein is CAWTTSSNTGELFF.

V is TRBV2 and J is TRBJ2-7, with 8 nucleotides matching TRBD2. The junction had 3 bases not matched to a gene; V was cut back by 8 bases and J by 6 bases. Germline CDR1 reads SNHLY; CDR2 reads FYNNEI. This CDR3 region has 11 residues. The CDR3 spells CASGTRSEQYF. DNA of the CDR3: TGTGCCAGCGGGACTAGATCCGAGCAGTACTTC.